These 18 T cell receptor beta chains were sequenced from one sample in a study of blood T cells in healthy people across ages. For the second PCR, which ran for 7 to 11 cycles, a sample-barcoded 5' primer and a J-beta primer mix were used. TCRdb independently ran MiXCR on the 5' RACE reads; one entry per CDR3 protein. There are roughly 2 million distinct CDR3 sequences in the sample; around half occur only once, and 2% to 2.5% lies in the top ten. The sequenced sample was blood. These receptors all come from a woman aged 40 to 50 in good health.

This clonotype was seen only a few times. This sequence joins TRBV6-6 and TRBJ2-7; D is perhaps TRBD1 or TRBD2 (6 bases each). The CDR3 loop spans 16 amino acids. The V gene's germline CDR1 is MNHNY and CDR2 SVGAGI (reference sequence). Trimming took 2 bases from V and 4 from J, leaving 18 bases between them. CDR3 region: CASSYLNIIGGYEQYF. CDR3 bases: TGTGCCAGCAGTTACCTCAATATAATAGGGGGGTACGAGCAGTACTTC.

The table lists this clonotype with a few counts. V gene TRBV20-1 combines with J gene TRBJ2-5; 8 bases are a match to TRBD2. The V gene's germline CDR1 is DFQATT and CDR2 SNEGSKA (reference sequence). V was clipped by 2 bases and J by 9 bases; unmatched bases: 11. The CDR3 loop spans 14 amino acids. The CDR3 bases are TGCAGTGCTAGAACGTCGGGACTAGGGGTGCCCCAGTACTTC. Translated, it gives CSARTSGLGVPQYF.

This clonotype was counted a few times. The chain combines TRBV9 with TRBJ2-1, with D possibly being TRBD1 or TRBD2 (5 bases each). The CDR3 loop spans 16 amino acids. Germline-derived CDR1 and CDR2 are SGDLS and YYNGEE. V dropped 0 bases and J dropped 8 bases, with 18 bases sitting between them. CDR3 region: CASSVARGDTGDEQFF. The CDR3 DNA follows: TGTGCCAGCAGCGTAGCTAGGGGTGACACCGGGGATGAGCAGTTCTTC.

This clonotype was picked up a small number of times. CDR3 protein: CASSLILGTGNIEQFF. CDR3 coding DNA: TGTGCCAGCAGCTTAATTCTGGGTACGGGCAACATTGAGCAGTTCTTC. V usage is TRBV7-2 and J usage is TRBJ2-1; D is unresolved. Trimming removed 2 bases from V and 9 bases from J, with 20 bases in between. Germline V lookup: CDR1 SGHTA, CDR2 FQGNSA. CDR3 length: 16 residues.

This chain joins TRBV15 and TRBJ2-1, with 7 nucleotides matching TRBD1. CDR1 and CDR2 (germline): LNHNV, YYDKDF (reference sequence). J gave up 8 bases and V 4 bases, and 8 bases lay outside the gene matches. The CDR3 totals 14 residues. CDR3: CATSTLTGNHEQFF. As DNA, the CDR3 is TGTGCCACCAGCACCTTGACAGGGAACCATGAGCAGTTCTTC.

The chain carries TRBV29-1 and TRBJ2-7, with 7 positions matching TRBD2. J was trimmed by 3 bases and V by 3 bases; bases with no gene match: 11. Germline V gene sequence: CDR1 SQVTM, CDR2 ANQGSEA. The CDR3 runs 15 residues. CDR3 bases: TGCAGCGTTGACGCTGGGTCTAGCGGCATCTACGAGCAGTACTTC. This translates into CSVDAGSSGIYEQYF.

J is TRBJ2-5 and V is TRBV29-1, with 10 bases identical to TRBD1. Per germline, CDR1 SQVTM and CDR2 ANQGSEA. Trimming took 2 bases from V and 9 from J; bases not matched to a gene: 12. This CDR3 comprises 15 residues. CDR3 region: CSVETGTGAVQAQYF. The CDR3 DNA reads TGCAGCGTTGAAACCGGGACAGGGGCCGTGCAGGCCCAGTACTTC.

This clonotype has a handful of counts. The CDR3 region has the DNA TGTGCCAGCAGTCTTGTGCTGGCGGACTCTGGGGCCAACGTCCTGACTTTC. It specifies CASSLVLADSGANVLTF. V usage is TRBV12-3 or TRBV12-4 and J usage is TRBJ2-6; unclear D gene. Trimming took off 5 bases at V and 0 bases at J, with 14 bases between the two ends. CDR3 length equals 17 residues.

The chain has TRBV7-2 and TRBJ2-5; D remains ambiguous. The CDR3 runs to 14 residues. Trimming removed 5 bases at V and 2 bases at J, with 12 bases between. Germline V CDR1 and CDR2: SGHTA, FQGNSA. The CDR3 here is CASSPSYVQETQYF. CDR3 in DNA: TGTGCCAGCAGCCCGTCCTACGTACAAGAGACCCAGTACTTC. Combining the CDR3 with reference TRBV7-2 and TRBJ2-5 gives the whole variable domain GAGVSQSPSNKVTEKGKDVELRCDPISGHTALYWYRQSLGQGLEFLIYFQGNSAPDKSGLPSDRFSAERTGGSVSTLTIQRTQQEDSAVYLCASSPSYVQETQYFGPGTRLLVL.

This clonotype was detected a few times. The J gene is TRBJ2-3, the V gene TRBV7-2; D gene unclear. Between the trimmed V and J ends, which lost 3 bases and 0 bases, there was a span of 10 bases. This CDR3 has 15 residues. Germline-derived CDR1 and CDR2 are SGHTA and FQGNSA. CDR3 sequence: CASSLNRRSTDTQYF. The CDR3 region has the DNA TGTGCCAGCAGCTTGAATAGACGCAGCACAGATACGCAGTATTTT.

This sequence joins TRBV13 and TRBJ2-7; TRBD1 is a possible D gene (5 bases). Deletions cut 6 bases from V and 5 bases from J, with 8 bases between. This CDR3 is 11 amino acids long. Germline CDR1 and CDR2: PRHDT and FYEKMQ (reference sequence). CDR3 protein: CASREGDEQYF. CDR3 nucleotide sequence: TGTGCCAGCAGGGAAGGGGACGAGCAGTACTTC. The variable domain in full, with the rest retrieved from reference TRBV13 and TRBJ2-7, is AAGVIQSPRHLIKEKRETATLKCYPIPRHDTVYWYQQGPGQDPQFLISFYEKMQSDKGSIPDRFSAQQFSDYHSELNMSSLELGDSALYFCASREGDEQYFGPGTRLTVT.

This chain links TRBV7-9 with TRBJ1-4; D gene ambiguous. The CDR3 length is 17 residues. Germline V gene sequence: CDR1 SEHNR, CDR2 FQNEAQ (reference sequence). V shed 3 bases and J shed 0 bases, with 14 bases lying between them. CDR3 protein: CASSFSADKATNEKLFF. CDR3 DNA sequence: TGTGCCAGCAGCTTTTCGGCAGACAAGGCAACTAATGAAAAACTGTTTTTT. The full variable domain, completed using reference TRBV7-9 and TRBJ1-4, is DTGVSQNPRHKITKRGQNVTFRCDPISEHNRLYWYRQTLGQGPEFLTYFQNEAQLEKSRLLSDRFSAERPKGSFSTLEIQRTEQGDSAMYLCASSFSADKATNEKLFFGSGTQLSVL.

This clonotype was counted between two and nine times. The rearrangement uses TRBV25-1 and TRBJ2-5; D not resolved. The V end lost 3 bases, the J end lost 2 bases, and 4 bases lay between the germline ends. Germline V gives CDR1 MGHDK, CDR2 SYGVNS. The CDR3 runs to 12 residues. The CDR3 loop reads CASSDWQETQYF. CDR3 nucleotide sequence: TGTGCCAGCAGTGATTGGCAAGAGACCCAGTACTTC.

This clonotype appeared a few times. This chain connects TRBV29-1 to TRBJ2-7; D gene uncertain. With 6 bases removed from V and 1 base from J, the gap between germline ends came to 7 bases. The germline V gene has CDR1 SQVTM and CDR2 ANQGSEA. The CDR3 is 11 residues long. CDR3 sequence: CSVGPSYEQYF. The CDR3 nucleotides read TGCAGCGTCGGGCCGTCCTACGAGCAGTACTTC.

J is TRBJ2-5 and V is TRBV28, with 8 bases identical to TRBD2. The DNA end is a closer match to TRBJ2-4, so the J assignment may be wrong. This CDR3 has 16 residues. Germline CDR1 is MDHEN and CDR2 is SYDVKM. CDR3: CASSPSRGGTKNIQYF. For the CDR3, the DNA is TGTGCCAGCAGCCCATCCCGGGGGGGAACCAAAAACATTCAGTACTTC.

V usage is TRBV4-2 and J usage is TRBJ2-1; TRBD1 or TRBD2 may be the D gene (5 bases each). Germline V gives CDR1 LGHNA, CDR2 YNFKEQ. The CDR3 length is 12 residues. The ends were cut back, 1 base at V and 11 bases at J, with 9 bases in the middle. This chain's CDR3 is CASSQGGPQQFF. CDR3 DNA: TGTGCCAGCAGCCAAGGGGGACCCCAGCAGTTCTTC.

V gene TRBV4-3 combines with J gene TRBJ1-4; 8 nucleotides match TRBD1. Germline loops: CDR1 LGHNA, CDR2 YSLEER. The J segment lost 8 bases and the V segment lost 1 base, leaving 3 bases of the junction unmatched. The CDR3 extends over 14 amino acids. CDR3 residues: CASSQGQGIEKLFF. CDR3 DNA: TGCGCCAGCAGCCAAGGACAGGGGATAGAAAAACTGTTTTTT.

The chain has TRBV2 and TRBJ2-5; maybe TRBD2 (6 bases). The ends were cut back, 7 bases at V and 7 bases at J, with 10 bases in the middle. The CDR3 loop spans 11 amino acids. Germline-derived CDR1 and CDR2 are SNHLY and FYNNEI. The CDR3 bases are TGTGCCAGCATGGAGGGAGGGACCCAGTACTTC. Translated: CASMEGGTQYF.